These T cell receptor beta chains were read from a single sample in a study of control samples from healthy donors and cancer patients. Measured with immunoSEQ multiplex PCR; TCRdb has only the in-frame clones, and not every one. Of under 100,000 clones in the sample, approximately 95% were seen once. The sequencing input was blood. Source of these receptors: a woman between 25 and 40 years old in good health. CDR3s include the opening cysteine and the closing phenylalanine or tryptophan. A D gene is named only where the DNA matches it firmly. Not all rows give a size; the values are once, few, many and, for expanded clones, a class.

clone_size: NA; j_call: TRBJ1-5; v_call: TRBV5-1; d_call: TRBD1; cdr3_nt: TGCGCCAGCAGCGAGGGACAGTCTCAGCCCCAGCATTTT; cdr3_aa: CASSEGQSQPQHF
clone_size: NA; j_call: TRBJ1-1; v_call: TRBV7-9; d_call: NA; cdr3_nt: TGTGCCAGCAGCTTAGAGAACACTGAAGCTTTCTTT; cdr3_aa: CASSLENTEAFF
clone_size: NA; j_call: TRBJ2-2; v_call: TRBV27; d_call: TRBD1; cdr3_nt: TGTGCCAGCAGTGATCGGCGGGGACAGGGCGGCACCGGGGAGCTGTTTTTT; cdr3_aa: CASSDRRGQGGTGELFF
clone_size: once; j_call: TRBJ2-1; v_call: TRBV5-1; d_call: TRBD2; cdr3_nt: TGCGCCAGCAGCTTGTCTTCGGCGGGAGTGAGTAATGAGCAGTTCTTC; cdr3_aa: CASSLSSAGVSNEQFF
clone_size: NA; j_call: TRBJ2-3; v_call: TRBV6-5; d_call: NA; cdr3_nt: TGTGCCAGCAGCAGGGGTTCTGGCACAGATACGCAGTATTTT; cdr3_aa: CASSRGSGTDTQYF
clone_size: NA; j_call: TRBJ2-1; v_call: TRBV7-8; d_call: TRBD2; cdr3_nt: TGTGCCAGCAGCCCGGGACTAGCGGCATACAATGAGCAGTTCTTC; cdr3_aa: CASSPGLAAYNEQFF
clone_size: NA; j_call: TRBJ2-7; v_call: TRBV6-2/TRBV6-3; d_call: NA; cdr3_nt: TGTGCCAGCAGTTACTCCGTCACGGAGAAACCTTACGAGCAGTACTTC; cdr3_aa: CASSYSVTEKPYEQYF
clone_size: few; j_call: TRBJ2-5; v_call: TRBV6-1; d_call: TRBD2; cdr3_nt: TGTGCCAGCAGTGAAATCCTAGCGGGAGGGTCGGGGGAGACCCAGTACTTC; cdr3_aa: CASSEILAGGSGETQYF
clone_size: NA; j_call: TRBJ1-4; v_call: TRBV7-2; d_call: NA; cdr3_nt: TGTGCCAGCAGCGGAGTGGTGGGAGAAAAACTGTTTTTT; cdr3_aa: CASSGVVGEKLFF
clone_size: NA; j_call: TRBJ1-1; v_call: TRBV15; d_call: TRBD1; cdr3_nt: TGTGCCACCGGCAACAGGGGGCGAAGGAACACTGAAGCTTTCTTT; cdr3_aa: CATGNRGRRNTEAFF
clone_size: NA; j_call: TRBJ2-3; v_call: TRBV6-5; d_call: NA; cdr3_nt: TGTGCCAGCAGTTACGACGGGACTCAAAGCACAGATACGCAGTATTTT; cdr3_aa: CASSYDGTQSTDTQYF
clone_size: once; j_call: TRBJ1-1; v_call: TRBV10-3; d_call: NA; cdr3_nt: TGTGCCATCAAGCGGGGAGAATTGAACACTGAAGCTTTCTTT; cdr3_aa: CAIKRGELNTEAFF
clone_size: NA; j_call: TRBJ2-1; v_call: TRBV30; d_call: NA; cdr3_nt: TGTGCCTGGAGTGTAAGTCTGAATGAGCAGTTCTTC; cdr3_aa: CAWSVSLNEQFF
clone_size: NA; j_call: TRBJ2-7; v_call: TRBV5-1; d_call: NA; cdr3_nt: TGCGCCTGCAGCTTGGCCTGGGGAGGGGGTGGCTCCTACGAGCAGTACTTC; cdr3_aa: CACSLAWGGGGSYEQYF
clone_size: NA; j_call: TRBJ1-1; v_call: TRBV7-3; d_call: NA; cdr3_nt: TGTGCCAGCAGCCCCAGGTCGGGGGGCCTCGGGAACACTGAAGCTTTCTTT; cdr3_aa: CASSPRSGGLGNTEAFF
clone_size: once; j_call: TRBJ2-7; v_call: TRBV5-1; d_call: TRBD2; cdr3_nt: TGCGCCAGCAGCTTGCGGGCTAGCGGGGCCCCCTACGAGCAGTACTTC; cdr3_aa: CASSLRASGAPYEQYF
clone_size: NA; j_call: TRBJ2-2; v_call: TRBV28; d_call: NA; cdr3_nt: TGTGCCAGCAGAGCCAGGGTTAGGGACACCGGGGAGCTGTTTTTT; cdr3_aa: CASRARVRDTGELFF